Included here is one T cell receptor beta chain sequence, with context. Authors' processing steps: Scientists estimated how many nucleated cells there were by amplifying reference gene primers. The assay was immunoSEQ multiplex PCR, and TCRdb's table has in-frame clones only and misses some. The V and J calls and clone size are taken from that table; D and trimming were inferred from the DNA. The sample yields roughly 110,000 clones, roughly 79% seen once. The data are from a study of blood T cell repertoires in COVID-19. Study context: The samples span acute and convalescent COVID-19 from the United States, Italy and Spain.

CDR1 LNHDA and CDR2 SQIVND come from the germline V gene (reference sequence). The CDR3 totals 15 residues. V dropped 5 bases and J dropped 0 bases, with 10 bases sitting between them. Sample: peripheral blood. The V and J genes are TRBV19 and TRBJ1-4; the D is unclear. The sequence derives from a human donor in a cohort sampled during active COVID-19. DNA of the CDR3: TGTGCCAGTAGTGGTACTGAGGCAACTAATGAAAAACTGTTTTTT. This encodes CASSGTEATNEKLFF.